These 17 T cell receptor beta chains originate from one sample sequenced in a study of blood T cell repertoires in COVID-19. Generated by immunoSEQ multiplex PCR, the TCRdb table keeps only in-frame clones and is missing some. Of about 180,000 clones listed, under 90% are singletons. Source material: peripheral blood. The receptors stem from a woman of 80 years or more with active or convalescent COVID-19.

The count of this clone is one. The rearrangement uses TRBV3-1 (or the pseudogene TRBV3-2) and TRBJ2-7; TRBD1 is a possible D gene (6 bases). This CDR3 contains 15 residues. V lost 4 bases and J 4 bases, leaving 17 bases between the germline ends. From germline, CDR1 is LGHDT and CDR2 YNNKEL (reference sequence). The CDR3 DNA is TGTGCCAGCAGCCTTGGAGGACAGATGACTTACGAGCAGTACTTC. Translation: CASSLGGQMTYEQYF.

V and J are TRBV5-1 and TRBJ1-2; the match to TRBD1 covers 7 bases. With 0 bases clipped from V and 7 bases from J, the junction kept 12 bases outside the gene matches. This CDR3 comprises 16 residues. Germline V gene lookup returns CDR1 SGHRS and CDR2 YFSETQ. The CDR3 nucleotides read TGCGCCAGCAGCTTGGATCCCGGGACAGTCTCTGGTGGCTACACCTTC. Its translation: CASSLDPGTVSGGYTF.

V gene TRBV19 combines with J gene TRBJ2-4, with TRBD1 identical over 8 bases. Looked up from germline, CDR1 is LNHDA and CDR2 is SQIVND (reference sequence). J lost 9 bases, V lost 5 bases, and 9 bases had no gene match. This CDR3 has 14 residues. The CDR3 is CASSPRQGMSIQYF. Here the CDR3 DNA reads TGTGCCAGTAGTCCCCGACAGGGGATGAGCATTCAGTACTTC.

This clone was detected only once. The V call is TRBV10-3, the J call TRBJ2-7; 12 bases map to TRBD2. J lost 2 bases, V lost 0 bases, and 8 bases had no gene match. The CDR3 spans 18 residues. The germline V gene encodes CDR1 ENHRY and CDR2 SYGVKD. The CDR3 spells CAISESTLGTSGPYEQYF. DNA of the CDR3: TGTGCCATCAGTGAGTCGACTCTAGGGACTAGCGGGCCCTACGAGCAGTACTTC.

This clone has a handful of counts. The CDR3 protein is CATSRGGGSGYEQYF. DNA for the CDR3: TGTGCCACCAGCAGAGGGGGGGGGAGTGGGTACGAGCAGTACTTC. The chain combines TRBV15 with TRBJ2-7; TRBD2 agrees at 7 bases. Losses at the gene ends were 1 base for V and 4 bases for J; bases not matched to a gene: 7. Germline V gene lookup returns CDR1 LNHNV and CDR2 YYDKDF (reference sequence). The CDR3 covers 15 residues.

The chain couples TRBV19 to TRBJ2-3; TRBD2 matches 12 bases. V trimming: 5 bases; J trimming: 4 bases; junction bases outside the gene matches: 13. Germline V gene sequence: CDR1 LNHDA, CDR2 SQIVND (reference sequence). The CDR3 loop spans 18 amino acids. The CDR3, as DNA: TGTGCCAGTAGTCTCACCTTCCCCACTAGCGGGAGGTCAGATACGCAGTATTTT. Translated: CASSLTFPTSGRSDTQYF.

This clone came up a few times. The chain has TRBV25-1 and TRBJ2-2; no firm D call. Per the germline V gene, CDR1 is MGHDK and CDR2 is SYGVNS. The CDR3 contains 14 residues. V was shortened by 3 bases and J by 4 bases, with 9 bases between the two germline ends. The chain's CDR3 is CASSDPSGTGELFF. As DNA, the CDR3 is TGTGCCAGCAGTGACCCTTCAGGCACCGGGGAGCTGTTTTTT. Combining the CDR3 with reference TRBV25-1 and TRBJ2-2 gives the whole variable domain EADIYQTPRYLVIGTGKKITLECSQTMGHDKMYWYQQDPGMELHLIHYSYGVNSTEKGDLSSESTVSRIRTEHFPLTLESARPSHTSQYLCASSDPSGTGELFFGEGSRLTVL.

This chain joins TRBV28 and TRBJ1-4; the match to TRBD1 covers 9 bases. The CDR3 has 15 residues. Trimming removed 2 bases from V and 5 bases from J; junction bases left unmatched: 3. CDR1 and CDR2 from the germline V gene are MDHEN and SYDVKM. CDR3 region: CASSLPTGGNEKLFF. The CDR3, as DNA: TGTGCCAGCAGTTTACCGACAGGGGGGAATGAAAAACTGTTTTTT.

This chain joins TRBV18 and TRBJ1-1, with 9 nucleotides matching TRBD1. Losses at the gene ends were 5 bases for V and 4 bases for J; bases not matched to a gene: 11. Germline V lookup: CDR1 KGHSH, CDR2 LQKENI. CDR3 size: 16 residues. CDR3 loop: CASSFTGQGFGTEAFF. The CDR3 DNA reads as TGTGCCAGCTCATTTACGGGACAGGGCTTCGGCACTGAAGCTTTCTTT.

The CDR3 spells CASTSPGGYRSNEQFF. The CDR3 DNA follows: TGTGCCAGCACCAGCCCCGGGGGATACCGGAGCAATGAGCAGTTCTTC. The rearrangement uses TRBV21-1 and TRBJ2-1; the table's TRBD2 call for D was not verified on the DNA. TRBV21-1 is classified as a pseudogene. The CDR3 has 16 amino acids.

The CDR3 DNA follows: TGTGCAACCATAGGACAGGAACGGGGGACCCAGTACTTC. Its translation: CATIGQERGTQYF. The V call is TRBV10-3, the J call TRBJ2-5; 7 nucleotides agree with TRBD1. Looked up from germline, CDR1 is ENHRY and CDR2 is SYGVKD. The CDR3 has 13 amino acids.

The chain is built from TRBV7-9 and TRBJ2-1; 14 positions match TRBD2. V lost 5 bases to trimming and J lost 4 bases; unmatched junction nucleotides: 10. CDR1 and CDR2 from the germline V gene are SEHNR and FQNEAQ (reference sequence). The CDR3 covers 18 residues. CDR3 loop: CASSTNYGTSGRYNEQFF. DNA for the CDR3: TGTGCCAGCAGCACCAATTACGGGACTAGCGGGAGATACAATGAGCAGTTCTTC. The whole variable domain, filled in from reference TRBV7-9 and TRBJ2-1, reads DTGVSQNPRHKITKRGQNVTFRCDPISEHNRLYWYRQTLGQGPEFLTYFQNEAQLEKSRLLSDRFSAERPKGSFSTLEIQRTEQGDSAMYLCASSTNYGTSGRYNEQFFGPGTRLTVL.

This clone was found a few times. The chain joins TRBV6-5 to TRBJ2-3; 7 bases are a match to TRBD2. The CDR3 consists of 14 residues. The germline V gene has CDR1 MNHEY and CDR2 SVGAGI. V lost 0 bases to trimming and J lost 9 bases; unmatched junction nucleotides: 6. The DNA for the CDR3 is TGTGCCAGCAGTTACTCCGCACTAGCGTCAACGCAGTATTTT. Translating it yields CASSYSALASTQYF.

This chain links TRBV7-2 with TRBJ2-1, with 8 nucleotides matching TRBD1. The CDR3 runs to 17 residues. CDR1 and CDR2 from the germline V gene are SGHTA and FQGNSA. The V segment lost 5 bases and the J segment 0 bases; nucleotides outside the gene matches: 9. As DNA, the CDR3 is TGTGCCAGCAGCAACAGGGGGACCTATAGCTCCTACAATGAGCAGTTCTTC. It encodes CASSNRGTYSSYNEQFF.

The V call is TRBV7-9, the J call TRBJ2-2, with D unresolved. Trimming shortened V by 2 bases and J by 13 bases, and 17 bases separated the two germline ends. Germline CDR1 and CDR2: SEHNR and FQNEAQ (reference sequence). The CDR3 is made up of 14 amino acids. CDR3 in amino acids: CASSLNLAPPGLFF. In nucleotides, the CDR3 is TGTGCCAGCAGCTTAAACTTAGCTCCCCCGGGGCTGTTTTTT.

The rearrangement uses TRBV12-3 or TRBV12-4 and TRBJ1-2; D is possibly TRBD1 (6 bases). The CDR3 runs 13 residues. V was pared by 5 bases and J by 8 bases, with 15 bases between. CDR3: CASSGTNERGYTF. The CDR3 bases are TGTGCCAGCAGTGGGACAAACGAAAGGGGCTACACCTTC.

The rearrangement uses TRBV9 and TRBJ2-3; 8 nucleotides agree with TRBD2. CDR1 and CDR2 (germline): SGDLS, YYNGEE. J lost 5 bases, V lost 0 bases, and 14 bases had no gene match. There are 18 residues in the CDR3. As DNA, the CDR3 is TGTGCCAGCAGCGTAGCCCCCCGGGGAGCGGGAGTAGGAGATACGCAGTATTTT. It is translated as CASSVAPRGAGVGDTQYF.